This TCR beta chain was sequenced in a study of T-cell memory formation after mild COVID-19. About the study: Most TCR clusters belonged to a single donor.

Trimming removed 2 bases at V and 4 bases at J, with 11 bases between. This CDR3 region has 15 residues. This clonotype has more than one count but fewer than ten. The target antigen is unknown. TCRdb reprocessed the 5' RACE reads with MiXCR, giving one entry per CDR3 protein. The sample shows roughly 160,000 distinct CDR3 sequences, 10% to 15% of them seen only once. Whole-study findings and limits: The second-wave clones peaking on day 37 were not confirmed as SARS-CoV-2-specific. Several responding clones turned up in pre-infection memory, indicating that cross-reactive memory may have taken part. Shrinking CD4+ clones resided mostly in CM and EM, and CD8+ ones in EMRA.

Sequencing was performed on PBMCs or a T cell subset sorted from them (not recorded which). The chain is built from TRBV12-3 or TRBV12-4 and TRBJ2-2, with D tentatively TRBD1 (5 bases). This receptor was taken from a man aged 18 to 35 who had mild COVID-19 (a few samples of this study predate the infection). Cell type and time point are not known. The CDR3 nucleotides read TGTGCCAGCAGTTTACAAGGGGCCGGCACCGGGGAGCTGTTTTTT. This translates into CASSLQGAGTGELFF.